The 6 T cell receptor beta chains below were found in one sample sequenced in a study of identical twins. One entry per CDR3 protein, called by TCRdb with MiXCR from the 5' RACE reads. The profile shows approximately 190,000 distinct CDR3 sequences, about a sixth of them singletons. This sample was also put to use in a study of T cells expressing NK-cell markers.

Sequencing was done on a sample of CD8+ T cells sorted from blood. These receptors all stem from a young woman in good health.

V is TRBV27 and J is TRBJ2-2, with D possibly TRBD2 on 6 matching bases. The V and J ends lost 0 bases and 7 bases respectively, with 18 bases between them. CDR3 size: 17 residues. Germline CDR1 MNHEY, CDR2 SMNVEV (reference sequence). The CDR3 sequence is CASSLSQRVHLLGELFF. The CDR3 nucleotides are TGTGCCAGCAGTTTATCCCAGCGGGTCCACCTTCTCGGGGAGCTGTTTTTT.

The chain employs TRBV3-1 and TRBJ2-5; no clear D gene. Germline V gives CDR1 LGHDT, CDR2 YNNKEL (reference sequence). The CDR3 loop spans 15 amino acids. V shed 0 bases and J shed 0 bases, with 8 bases lying between them. This chain's CDR3 is CASSQEVPNQETQYF. The CDR3 region has the DNA TGTGCCAGCAGCCAAGAGGTGCCAAACCAAGAGACCCAGTACTTC.

CDR3 in DNA: TGTGCCAGCAGTCCCAATATGGGCGGGAACACTGAAGCTTTCTTT. Protein product: CASSPNMGGNTEAFF. The J gene is TRBJ1-1, the V gene TRBV11-2; D is unclear. The V end was cut by 6 bases, the J end by 1 base, with 15 bases between. Germline CDR1 and CDR2: SGHAT and FQNNGV. The CDR3 is made up of 15 amino acids.

V gene TRBV25-1 combines with J gene TRBJ2-1; TRBD1 matches 7 bases. Germline loops: CDR1 MGHDK, CDR2 SYGVNS. Trimming at V came to 7 bases and at J to 12 bases, leaving 6 bases not matched to a gene. The length of the CDR3 is 11 residues. The CDR3 sequence is CASTITGAQFF. The CDR3 DNA reads as TGTGCCAGCACCATTACAGGGGCGCAGTTCTTC.

This clonotype was detected a few times. The genes are TRBV6-2 or TRBV6-3 and TRBJ2-1; tentative D call: TRBD2 (5 bases). The CDR3 has 14 residues. V dropped 6 bases and J dropped 7 bases, with 16 bases sitting between them. Per the germline V gene, CDR1 is MNHEY and CDR2 is SVGEGT. The CDR3 reads CASSLGDPGNEQFF. DNA for the CDR3: TGTGCCAGCAGCCTCGGGGATCCGGGGAATGAGCAGTTCTTC.

This clonotype was seen just once. The V gene is TRBV11-2, the J gene TRBJ1-1; D might be TRBD1 (6 bases). V was shortened by 4 bases and J by 6 bases, with 12 bases between the two germline ends. CDR1 is SGHAT and CDR2 is FQNNGV in the germline V gene. CDR3 length: 13 residues. The CDR3 reads CASSSQGSAEAFF. CDR3 coding DNA: TGTGCCAGCAGCTCACAGGGTTCCGCTGAAGCTTTCTTT.